The 27 T cell receptor beta chains listed next were all sequenced from one sample in a study of T-cell memory formation after mild COVID-19. From the 5' RACE reads, TCRdb called clonotypes with MiXCR, one entry per CDR3 protein. This table holds 450,000 to 650,000 distinct CDR3 sequences, roughly 18% found once. Sequencing used PBMCs or a T cell subset sorted from them (not recorded which). The receptors were sampled from an adult woman who had mild COVID-19 (a few samples of this study predate the infection). Cell type and time point are not known.

A few counts support this clonotype. The chain links TRBV4-1 to TRBJ2-2; no clear D gene. Per germline, CDR1 MGHRA and CDR2 YSYEKL. The CDR3 sequence is 14 residues long. Trimming shortened V by 0 bases and J by 5 bases, and 7 bases separated the two germline ends. The CDR3 is CASSQDLWTGELFF. The CDR3 DNA is TGCGCCAGCAGCCAAGATCTGTGGACCGGGGAGCTGTTTTTT.

This clonotype appeared a few times. This chain uses TRBV18 with TRBJ1-2; tentatively, D is TRBD1 (5 bases). With 3 bases removed from V and 6 bases from J, the gap between germline ends came to 20 bases. The CDR3 covers 16 residues. Germline lookup yields CDR1 KGHSH and CDR2 LQKENI. This CDR3 is CASSPASVARDHGYTF. The CDR3 coding sequence is TGTGCCAGCTCACCGGCCTCGGTGGCCAGGGATCATGGCTACACCTTC.

The rearrangement links TRBV27 to TRBJ1-1, with D hard to call. The CDR3 runs to 12 residues. The ends were cut back, 7 bases at V and 5 bases at J, with 11 bases in the middle. Per the germline V gene, CDR1 is MNHEY and CDR2 is SMNVEV (reference sequence). The CDR3 protein is CASKMSGTEAFF. The CDR3 DNA is TGTGCCAGCAAGATGAGCGGGACTGAAGCTTTCTTT.

This clonotype was recorded a few times. The J gene is TRBJ1-2, the V gene TRBV5-5; D is unclear. This CDR3 contains 17 residues. Per germline, CDR1 SGHKS and CDR2 YYEKEE (reference sequence). Trimming cost V 0 bases and J 7 bases, with 22 bases left between them. The CDR3 DNA follows: TGTGCCAGCAGCTTGGAGGTCTTCGGCGGTAGGGATAGTGGCTACACCTTC. It encodes CASSLEVFGGRDSGYTF.

This clonotype appeared many times. V and J are TRBV7-9 and TRBJ2-7; D not resolved. The CDR3 is made up of 13 amino acids. V was cut by 4 bases and J by 0 bases, with 7 bases left in between. CDR1 is SEHNR, CDR2 FQNEAQ, per germline (reference sequence). The CDR3 loop is CASSSTSSYEQYF. CDR3 coding DNA: TGTGCCAGCAGCTCGACAAGCTCCTACGAGCAGTACTTC.

The chain joins TRBV29-1 to TRBJ2-7; the D is unclear. This CDR3 region has 12 residues. Per germline, CDR1 SQVTM and CDR2 ANQGSEA. Trimming removed 4 bases from V and 4 bases from J, with 11 bases in between. The DNA for the CDR3 is TGCAGCGTTGGAGAATCGGGTTACGAGCAGTACTTC. Amino acids: CSVGESGYEQYF.

This sequence joins TRBV21-1 and TRBJ2-7. TRBV21-1 is a listed pseudogene. This CDR3 has 13 amino acids. The DNA of the CDR3 is TGTGCCATTCGCACACACAGCTCCTACGAGCAGTACTTC. This translates into CAIRTHSSYEQYF.

This clonotype was observed a few times. The chain recombines TRBV9 with TRBJ1-2, with 12 bases aligning to TRBD1. Germline V CDR1 and CDR2: SGDLS, YYNGEE. With V trimmed by 1 base and J by 6 bases, 13 bases remained unmatched. The CDR3 length is 18 residues. The CDR3 reads CASSVPSSPGQGAHGYTF. Here the CDR3 DNA reads TGTGCCAGCAGCGTACCCTCGTCTCCGGGACAGGGGGCGCATGGCTACACCTTC.

The rearrangement uses TRBV7-7 and TRBJ1-1, with 8 bases matching TRBD1. The CDR3 totals 16 residues. After removal of 5 bases from V and 4 bases from J, the junction contained 12 bases not matched to a gene. Germline V gene lookup returns CDR1 SSHAT and CDR2 FNYEAQ (reference sequence). Here the CDR3 reads CASSHKNRQGTTEAFF. As DNA, the CDR3 is TGTGCCAGCAGCCACAAGAATAGACAGGGGACCACTGAAGCTTTCTTT. The full variable domain, completed using reference TRBV7-7 and TRBJ1-1, is GAGVSQSPRYKVTKRGQDVTLRCDPISSHATLYWYQQALGQGPEFLTYFNYEAQPDKSGLPSDRFSAERPEGSISTLTIQRTEQRDSAMYRCASSHKNRQGTTEAFFGQGTRLTVV.

The chain links TRBV18 to TRBJ1-5, with 8 bases identical to TRBD1. CDR1 is KGHSH and CDR2 is LQKENI in the germline V gene. This CDR3 is 16 amino acids long. The V and J ends lost 3 bases and 0 bases, in that order; junction bases with no gene match: 4. In DNA, the CDR3 is TGTGCCAGCTCACCCGGACAGGGTCATAGCAATCAGCCCCAGCATTTT. Its protein is CASSPGQGHSNQPQHF.

This clonotype came up a few times. CDR3 protein: CASSPTDSYYGYTF. CDR3 DNA: TGTGCCAGCTCACCAACCGACAGCTACTATGGCTACACCTTC. The chain links TRBV18 to TRBJ1-2; perhaps TRBD1 as D (5 bases). The CDR3 has 14 amino acids. The V end lost 2 bases, the J end lost 3 bases, and 10 bases lay between the germline ends. Looked up from germline, CDR1 is KGHSH and CDR2 is LQKENI.

The CDR3 spells CASSTPRDRGTDTQYF. Written as DNA, the CDR3 is TGTGCCAGCAGCACCCCCCGGGACAGGGGTACAGATACGCAGTATTTT. V and J are TRBV3-1 and TRBJ2-3; 10 nucleotides agree with TRBD1. The germline V gene has CDR1 LGHDT and CDR2 YNNKEL (reference sequence). V dropped 5 bases and J dropped 3; count of bases not matched to a gene: 8. The CDR3 is made up of 16 amino acids.

This clonotype was seen a few times. The rearrangement joins TRBV5-6 to TRBJ2-5; 15 bases agree with TRBD2. The CDR3 length is 20 residues. CDR1 and CDR2 from the germline V gene are SGHDT and YYEEEE. V was pared by 4 bases and J by 4 bases, with 17 bases of the junction left unmatched. CDR3 sequence reads: CASSNLRGTSGRFQGETQYF. CDR3 bases: TGTGCCAGCAGCAACTTACGAGGGACTAGCGGGAGGTTCCAGGGAGAGACCCAGTACTTC. Full variable domain (missing parts from reference TRBV5-6 and TRBJ2-5): DAGVTQSPTHLIKTRGQQVTLRCSPKSGHDTVSWYQQALGQGPQFIFQYYEEEERQRGNFPDRFSGHQFPNYSSELNVNALLLGDSALYLCASSNLRGTSGRFQGETQYFGPGTRLLVL.

The rearrangement joins TRBV6-6 to TRBJ2-3; TRBD2 aligns across 10 bases. The junction had 8 bases not matched to a gene; V was cut back by 0 bases and J by 2 bases. This CDR3 contains 18 residues. Germline V CDR1 and CDR2: MNHNY, SVGAGI (reference sequence). The chain's CDR3 is CASSYSREREGFTDTQYF. The CDR3 DNA is TGTGCCAGCAGTTACTCGCGAGAGCGGGAGGGATTCACAGATACGCAGTATTTT.

Only a few counts were recorded for this clonotype. V and J are TRBV6-5 and TRBJ2-5, with unresolved D. This CDR3 is built from 12 residues. Germline V gene data show CDR1 as MNHEY and CDR2 as SVGAGI. V lost 6 bases and J lost 4, with 9 bases in between. The CDR3 nucleotides are TGTGCCAGCAGCCCAAACGCAGAGACCCAGTACTTC. Its protein product is CASSPNAETQYF.

In this sample, this clonotype turned up a few times. The chain joins TRBV24-1 to TRBJ2-1; D unresolved. CDR1 KGHDR and CDR2 SFDVKD come from the germline V gene. CDR3 length: 13 amino acids. Between the trimmed V and J ends, which lost 6 bases and 4 bases, there was a span of 9 bases. CDR3 in amino acids: CATSLTNYNEQFF. The DNA for the CDR3 is TGTGCCACCAGTTTGACCAATTACAATGAGCAGTTCTTC.

The rearrangement joins TRBV5-5 to TRBJ2-1; TRBD2 aligns across 15 bases. CDR1 and CDR2 (germline): SGHKS, YYEKEE (reference sequence). The CDR3 consists of 15 residues. V lost 5 bases, J lost 8 bases, and 5 bases stayed unmatched. CDR3 nucleotide sequence: TGTGCCAGCAGGGGAGGGACTAGCGGGGGGTATGAGCAGTTCTTC. It yields the protein CASRGGTSGGYEQFF.

The J gene is TRBJ2-1, the V gene TRBV4-2; 14 bases map to TRBD2. Germline V gene data show CDR1 as LGHNA and CDR2 as YNFKEQ. With V trimmed by 0 bases and J by 9 bases, 16 bases remained unmatched. The CDR3 spans 20 residues. The CDR3 loop is CASSQDGRRGLAGATAEQFF. CDR3 bases: TGTGCCAGCAGCCAAGATGGCAGGAGGGGACTAGCGGGAGCCACGGCTGAGCAGTTCTTC.

This clonotype was recorded many times. The chain is built from TRBV7-9 and TRBJ2-2; no firm D call. The germline gives CDR1 SEHNR, CDR2 FQNEAQ (reference sequence). Trimming removed 7 bases at V and 5 bases at J, with 20 bases between. The CDR3 sequence is 16 residues long. The CDR3 sequence is CASNEWQTRGTGELFF. In nucleotides, the CDR3 is TGTGCCAGCAACGAATGGCAGACCCGCGGTACCGGGGAGCTGTTTTTT.

This clonotype occurred a few times. V is TRBV30 and J is TRBJ2-1; D is ambiguous. This CDR3 has 15 residues. Germline CDR1 and CDR2: GTSNPN and SVGIG (reference sequence). Trimming cost V 0 bases and J 0 bases, with 9 bases left between them. CDR3 protein: CAWSVKGISYNEQFF. In nucleotides, the CDR3 is TGTGCCTGGAGTGTAAAGGGTATCTCCTACAATGAGCAGTTCTTC.

The chain's CDR3 is CASSESGGPRGTQYF. The CDR3 nucleotides read TGTGCCAGCAGTGAATCGGGGGGCCCACGTGGGACCCAGTACTTC. The rearrangement links TRBV6-1 to TRBJ2-5; possible D gene TRBD2, 7 bases. The V gene's germline CDR1 is MNHNS and CDR2 SASEGT. The CDR3 is 15 amino acids. Trimming pared 2 bases from V and 7 bases from J, leaving 17 bases between.

This clonotype was detected a few times. The rearrangement links TRBV5-1 to TRBJ2-5, with 7 positions matching TRBD1. The junction had 3 bases not matched to a gene; V was cut back by 0 bases and J by 4 bases. CDR1 is SGHRS and CDR2 is YFSETQ in the germline V gene. The CDR3 contains 14 residues. CDR3 amino acids: CASSLGHRGETQYF. The CDR3 DNA reads TGCGCCAGCAGCTTGGGTCACAGGGGAGAGACCCAGTACTTC. Looking up the rest from reference TRBV5-1 and TRBJ2-5 gives the full variable domain: KAGVTQTPRYLIKTRGQQVTLSCSPISGHRSVSWYQQTPGQGLQFLFEYFSETQRNKGNFPGRFSGRQFSNSRSEMNVSTLELGDSALYLCASSLGHRGETQYFGPGTRLLVL.

The CDR3 DNA is TGTGCCAGCAGTTTAAGTTCTAGCCCGAGGAAGGATACGCAGTATTTT. Translated: CASSLSSSPRKDTQYF. The chain links TRBV12-3 or TRBV12-4 to TRBJ2-3; D possibly corresponds to TRBD2 (5 bases). The CDR3 covers 16 residues. V was pared by 2 bases and J by 6 bases, with 18 bases between.

The chain combines TRBV19 with TRBJ2-1, with a weak D call TRBD2 (6 bases). This CDR3 is 15 amino acids long. V shed 2 bases and J shed 7 bases, with 15 bases lying between them. The V gene's germline CDR1 is LNHDA and CDR2 SQIVND (reference sequence). The CDR3 is CASSIWGDQPNEQFF. The CDR3 region has the DNA TGTGCCAGTAGTATATGGGGGGACCAGCCAAATGAGCAGTTCTTC.

This clonotype appeared a few times. The genes are TRBV4-1 and TRBJ2-7; 12 positions agree with TRBD1. The CDR3 is 16 residues long. Germline values: CDR1 MGHRA, CDR2 YSYEKL. The V segment lost 2 bases and the J segment 5 bases; nucleotides outside the gene matches: 7. In DNA form, the CDR3 reads TGCGCCAGCAGCCAAAAGTGGGGACAGGGGGCACACGAGCAGTACTTC. It encodes CASSQKWGQGAHEQYF.

This clonotype was counted between two and nine times. The chain has TRBV4-3 and TRBJ2-3; 11 nucleotides align to TRBD2. With V trimmed by 0 bases and J by 3 bases, 5 bases remained unmatched. Germline V CDR1 and CDR2: LGHNA, YSLEER. The length of the CDR3 is 17 residues. CDR3 DNA sequence: TGCGCCAGCAGCCAAGATCTAATAGCGGGAGGGACAGATACGCAGTATTTT. Protein: CASSQDLIAGGTDTQYF.

This clonotype showed up just a few times. This chain links TRBV12-3 or TRBV12-4 with TRBJ2-3, with TRBD2 identical over 13 bases. The CDR3 has 16 amino acids. J was trimmed by 5 bases and V by 6 bases; bases with no gene match: 8. The CDR3, as DNA: TGTGCCAGCAGCGAAACTAGCGGGGGGGCCATAGATACGCAGTATTTT. It is translated as CASSETSGGAIDTQYF.